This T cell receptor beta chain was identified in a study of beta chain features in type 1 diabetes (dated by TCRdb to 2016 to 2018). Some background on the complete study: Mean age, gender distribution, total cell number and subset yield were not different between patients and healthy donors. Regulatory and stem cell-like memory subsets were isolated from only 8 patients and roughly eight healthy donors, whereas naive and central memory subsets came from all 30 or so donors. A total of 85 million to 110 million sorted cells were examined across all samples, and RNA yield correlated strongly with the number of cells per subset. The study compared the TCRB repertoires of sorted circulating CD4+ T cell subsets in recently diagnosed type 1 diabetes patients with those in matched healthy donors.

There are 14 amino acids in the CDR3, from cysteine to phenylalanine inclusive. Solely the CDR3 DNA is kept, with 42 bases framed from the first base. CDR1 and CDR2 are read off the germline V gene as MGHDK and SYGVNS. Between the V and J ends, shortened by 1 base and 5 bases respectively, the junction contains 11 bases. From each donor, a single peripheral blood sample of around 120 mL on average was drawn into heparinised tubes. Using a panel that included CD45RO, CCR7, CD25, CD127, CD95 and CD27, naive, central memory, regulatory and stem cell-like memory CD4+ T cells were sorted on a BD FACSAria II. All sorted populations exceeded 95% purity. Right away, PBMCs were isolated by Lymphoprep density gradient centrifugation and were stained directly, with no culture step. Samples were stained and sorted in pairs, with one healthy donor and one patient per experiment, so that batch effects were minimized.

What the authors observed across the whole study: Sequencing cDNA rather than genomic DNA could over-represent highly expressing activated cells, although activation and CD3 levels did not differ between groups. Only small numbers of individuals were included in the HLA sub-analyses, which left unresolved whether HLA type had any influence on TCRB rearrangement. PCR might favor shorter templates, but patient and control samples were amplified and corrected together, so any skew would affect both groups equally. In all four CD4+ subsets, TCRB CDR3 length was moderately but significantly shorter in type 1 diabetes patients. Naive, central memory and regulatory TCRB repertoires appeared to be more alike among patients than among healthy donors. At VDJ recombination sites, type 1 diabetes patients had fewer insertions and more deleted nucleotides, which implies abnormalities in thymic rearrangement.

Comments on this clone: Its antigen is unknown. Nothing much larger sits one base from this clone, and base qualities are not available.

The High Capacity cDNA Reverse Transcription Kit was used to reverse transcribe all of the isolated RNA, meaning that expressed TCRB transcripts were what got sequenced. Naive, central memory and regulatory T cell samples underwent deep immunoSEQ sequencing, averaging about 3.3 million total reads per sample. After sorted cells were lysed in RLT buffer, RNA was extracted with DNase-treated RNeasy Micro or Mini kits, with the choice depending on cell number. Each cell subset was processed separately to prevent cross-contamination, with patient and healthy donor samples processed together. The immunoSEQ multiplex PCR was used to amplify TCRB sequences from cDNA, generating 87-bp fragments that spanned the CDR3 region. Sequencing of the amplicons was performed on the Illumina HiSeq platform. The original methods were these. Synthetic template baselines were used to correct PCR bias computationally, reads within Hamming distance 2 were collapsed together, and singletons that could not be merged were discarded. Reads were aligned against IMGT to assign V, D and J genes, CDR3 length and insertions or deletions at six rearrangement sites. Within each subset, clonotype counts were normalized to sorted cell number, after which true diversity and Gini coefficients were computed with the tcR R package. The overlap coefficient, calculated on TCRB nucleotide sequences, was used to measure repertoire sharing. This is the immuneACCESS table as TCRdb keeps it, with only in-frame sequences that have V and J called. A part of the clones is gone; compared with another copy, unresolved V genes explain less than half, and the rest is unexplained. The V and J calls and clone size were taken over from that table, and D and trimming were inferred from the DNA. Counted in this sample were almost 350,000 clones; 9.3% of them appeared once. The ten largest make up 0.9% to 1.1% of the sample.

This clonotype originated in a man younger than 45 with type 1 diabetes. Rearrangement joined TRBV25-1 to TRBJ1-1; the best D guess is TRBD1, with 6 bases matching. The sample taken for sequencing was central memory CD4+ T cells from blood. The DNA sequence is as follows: TGTGCCAGCAGTGAATTTCGGGGGCGTACTGAAGCTTTCTTT. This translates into CASSEFRGRTEAFF.